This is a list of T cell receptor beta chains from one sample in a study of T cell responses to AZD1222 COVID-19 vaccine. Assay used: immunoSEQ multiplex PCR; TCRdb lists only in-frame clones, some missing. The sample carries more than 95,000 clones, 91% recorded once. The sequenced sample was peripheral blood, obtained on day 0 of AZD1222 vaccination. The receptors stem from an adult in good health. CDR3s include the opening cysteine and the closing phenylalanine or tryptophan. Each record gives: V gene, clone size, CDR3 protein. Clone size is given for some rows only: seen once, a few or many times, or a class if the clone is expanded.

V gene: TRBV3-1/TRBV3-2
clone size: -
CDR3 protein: CASSPIRTGSGYGYTF

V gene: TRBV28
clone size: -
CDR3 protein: CASSLFSLTGQVYGYTF

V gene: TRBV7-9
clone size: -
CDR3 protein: CASSNRDRVWGYTF

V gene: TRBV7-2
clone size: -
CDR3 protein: CASSSVGTPNQPQHF

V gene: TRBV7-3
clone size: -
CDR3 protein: CASSAGTGGTDTQYF

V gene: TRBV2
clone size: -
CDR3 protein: CASSDQLGSYEQYF

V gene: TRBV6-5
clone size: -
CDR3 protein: CASSRSGSMNTEAFF

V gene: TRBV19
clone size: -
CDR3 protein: CASSTGTGANEKLFF

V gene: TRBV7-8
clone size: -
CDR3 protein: CASSPPHGFGRQGNYGYTF

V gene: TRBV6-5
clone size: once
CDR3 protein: CASREKGHSNQPQHF

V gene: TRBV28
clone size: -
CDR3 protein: CASSPRYNEQFF

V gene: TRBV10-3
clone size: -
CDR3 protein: CAIRTSAGTDTQYF

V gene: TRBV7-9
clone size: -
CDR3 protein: CASSYPGTYEQYF

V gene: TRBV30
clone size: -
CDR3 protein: CAWSVVAGGPNTGELFF

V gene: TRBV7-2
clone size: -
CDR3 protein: CASSPYDDYGYTF

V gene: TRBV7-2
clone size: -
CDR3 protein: CASSLPPRYEQYF

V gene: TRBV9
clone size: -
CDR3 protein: CASSAGGLAMGYEQYF

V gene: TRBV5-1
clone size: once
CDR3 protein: CASSLSDMRGYTF

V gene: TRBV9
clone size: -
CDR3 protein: CASSVERDAGELFF

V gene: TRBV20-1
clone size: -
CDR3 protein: CSAKRDEQFF

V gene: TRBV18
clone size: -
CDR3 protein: CASSGAGRSANEQFF

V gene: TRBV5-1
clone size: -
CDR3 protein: CASSWTLNTEAFF

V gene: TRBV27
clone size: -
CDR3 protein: CATTLGRPSSYEQYF

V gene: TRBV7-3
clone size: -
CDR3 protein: CASSLTREGEQFF

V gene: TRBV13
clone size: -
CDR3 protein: CASSIGSGGIKLFF

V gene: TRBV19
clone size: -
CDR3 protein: CASSSLGEPYNEQFF

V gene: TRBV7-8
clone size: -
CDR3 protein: CASSQGANNQPQHF

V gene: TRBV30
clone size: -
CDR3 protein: CAWSVSRGGGYTF

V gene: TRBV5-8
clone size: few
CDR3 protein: CASSFGSGNTIYF

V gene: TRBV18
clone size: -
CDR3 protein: CASSPRSNEQYF

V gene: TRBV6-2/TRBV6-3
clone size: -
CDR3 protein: CASSRGGGNSYNEQFF

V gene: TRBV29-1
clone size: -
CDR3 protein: CSVRELTGRRGNTIYF

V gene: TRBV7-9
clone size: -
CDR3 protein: CASSLALGGTDTQYF

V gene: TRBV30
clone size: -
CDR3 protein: CAWSVTDYSNQPQHF

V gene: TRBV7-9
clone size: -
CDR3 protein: CASTNPTRLGTEAFF

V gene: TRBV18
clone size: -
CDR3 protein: CASSPSSYNSPLHF

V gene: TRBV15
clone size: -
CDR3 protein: CATSREGRSGGETQYF

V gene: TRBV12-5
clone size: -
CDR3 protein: CASGLSLYNEQFF

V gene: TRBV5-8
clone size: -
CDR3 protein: CASSLWGRARGELFF

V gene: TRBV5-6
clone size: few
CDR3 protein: CASSLARLAGEYTGELFF

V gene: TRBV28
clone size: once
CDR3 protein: CASSLWGMGGNQPQHF

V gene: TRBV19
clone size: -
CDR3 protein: CASRTVGRDFNQPQHF